This T cell receptor beta chain comes out of a study of shared clonotypes between healthy human individuals. With V trimmed by 4 bases and J by 7 bases, 6 bases remained unmatched. Germline-derived CDR1 and CDR2 are SGDLS and YYNGEE. The CDR3 is 14 amino acids. Notes on the study in general: The study generally estimated greater richness for naive than memory subsets.

This was a deep-level run. Using immunoSEQ multiplex PCR, the repertoire was profiled, and TCRdb retains in-frame clones only, with some absent. Among millions of clones listed, around nine tenths were seen once. Regarding this clone: The antigen remains unidentified.

This receptor was obtained from a young man in good health. The specimen was naive CD4+ T cells sorted from blood. Documented subset: CD45RA+ positively selected. The chain employs TRBV9 and TRBJ1-2; 11 bases are a match to TRBD1. CDR3 coding DNA: TGTGCCAGCAGCTCACGGACAGGGGGCCTTGGCTACACCTTC. It yields the protein CASSSRTGGLGYTF.